This T cell receptor (beta chain) appears in the sequencing data of a study of T cell repertoires in cytomegalovirus infection. The study, taken as a whole, reports: CMV carriers having the relevant HLA were flagged by cumulative public TCR beta family frequency.

In TCRdb, the reads were re-called with MiXCR into one record per CDR3 protein. The data show 200,000 to 300,000 distinct CDR3 sequences, 5% to 8.5% seen once. The sample holds many counts of this clonotype. Its antigen is unidentified. The CDR3 has 18 amino acids. The germline V gene encodes CDR1 ENHRY and CDR2 SYGVKD. Trimming left V 6 bases short and J 2 bases short, with 25 bases between. The V and J genes are TRBV10-3 and TRBJ1-2; tentatively, D is TRBD1 (6 bases). Source material: PBMCs. The receptor comes from a human donor in good health (CMV status not recorded). Some clones in this sample may be carry-over from other donors' samples. As DNA, the CDR3 is TGTGCCATCAGCCAATGGCCGGGCAGGGGAAGAGAAAACTATGGCTACACCTTC. This translates into CAISQWPGRGRENYGYTF.